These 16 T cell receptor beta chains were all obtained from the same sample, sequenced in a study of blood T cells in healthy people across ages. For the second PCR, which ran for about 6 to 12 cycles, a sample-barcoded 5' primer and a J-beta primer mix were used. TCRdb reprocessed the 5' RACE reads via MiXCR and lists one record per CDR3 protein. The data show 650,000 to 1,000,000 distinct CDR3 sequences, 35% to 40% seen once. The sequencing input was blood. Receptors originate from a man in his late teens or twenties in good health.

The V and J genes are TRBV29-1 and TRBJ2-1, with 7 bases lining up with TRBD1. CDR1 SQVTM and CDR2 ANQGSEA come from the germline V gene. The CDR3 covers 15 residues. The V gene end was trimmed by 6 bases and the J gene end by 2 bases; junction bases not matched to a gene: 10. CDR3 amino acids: CSVDGDRDPYNEQFF. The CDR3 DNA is TGCAGCGTGGACGGGGACAGAGACCCCTACAATGAGCAGTTCTTC.

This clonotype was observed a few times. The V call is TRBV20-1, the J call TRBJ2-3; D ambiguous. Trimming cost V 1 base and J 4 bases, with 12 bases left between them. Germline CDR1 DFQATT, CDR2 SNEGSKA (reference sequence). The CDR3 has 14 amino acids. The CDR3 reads CSARVGVNADTQYF. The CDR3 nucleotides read TGCAGTGCTAGAGTCGGTGTCAACGCAGATACGCAGTATTTT.

CDR3 in DNA: TGTGCCAGCTCACCAACAGGGACAGGGAACGAGCAGTACTTC. Protein product: CASSPTGTGNEQYF. The chain links TRBV18 to TRBJ2-7; 9 nucleotides match TRBD1. Germline V gene sequence: CDR1 KGHSH, CDR2 LQKENI. The CDR3 covers 14 residues. The V segment lost 2 bases and the J segment 5 bases; nucleotides outside the gene matches: 4.

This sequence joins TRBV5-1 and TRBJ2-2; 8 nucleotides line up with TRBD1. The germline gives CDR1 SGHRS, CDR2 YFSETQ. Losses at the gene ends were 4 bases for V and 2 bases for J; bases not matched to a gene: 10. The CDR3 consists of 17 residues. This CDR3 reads CASSLPAAGGNTGELFF. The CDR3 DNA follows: TGCGCCAGCAGCCTACCGGCGGCAGGGGGCAACACCGGGGAGCTGTTTTTT.

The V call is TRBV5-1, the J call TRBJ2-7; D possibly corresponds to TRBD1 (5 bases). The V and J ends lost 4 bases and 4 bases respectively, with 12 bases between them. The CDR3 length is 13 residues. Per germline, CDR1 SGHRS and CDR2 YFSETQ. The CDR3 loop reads CASSPDSVYEQYF. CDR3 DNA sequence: TGCGCCAGCAGCCCAGACAGTGTGTACGAGCAGTACTTC.

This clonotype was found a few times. The CDR3 loop reads CASSPQGVETQYF. The CDR3 bases are TGCGCCAGCAGCCCACAGGGTGTGGAGACCCAGTACTTC. The chain has TRBV5-1 and TRBJ2-5, with D perhaps matching TRBD1 (6 bases). Germline CDR1 reads SGHRS; CDR2 reads YFSETQ. The CDR3 is made up of 13 amino acids. The V end lost 4 bases, the J end lost 5 bases, and 12 bases lay between the germline ends.

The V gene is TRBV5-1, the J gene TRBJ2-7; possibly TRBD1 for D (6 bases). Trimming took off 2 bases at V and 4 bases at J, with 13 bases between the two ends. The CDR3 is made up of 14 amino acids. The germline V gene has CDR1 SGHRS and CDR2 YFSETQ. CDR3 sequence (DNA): TGCGCCAGCAGCTTCCGCACCACAGGGTACGAGCAGTACTTC. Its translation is CASSFRTTGYEQYF.

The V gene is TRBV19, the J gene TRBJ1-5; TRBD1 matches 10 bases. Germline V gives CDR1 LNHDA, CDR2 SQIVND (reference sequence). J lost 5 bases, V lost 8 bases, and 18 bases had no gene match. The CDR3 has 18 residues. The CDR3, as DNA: TGTGCCAGTGGCTGGGACAGGGGCTTCGGGAGGGGGGATCAGCCCCAGCATTTT. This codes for CASGWDRGFGRGDQPQHF.

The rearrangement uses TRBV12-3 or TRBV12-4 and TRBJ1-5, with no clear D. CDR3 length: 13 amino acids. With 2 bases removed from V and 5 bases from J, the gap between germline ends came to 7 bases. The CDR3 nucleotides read TGTGCCAGCAGTTTAAAGCACTATCAGCCCCAGCATTTT. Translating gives CASSLKHYQPQHF.

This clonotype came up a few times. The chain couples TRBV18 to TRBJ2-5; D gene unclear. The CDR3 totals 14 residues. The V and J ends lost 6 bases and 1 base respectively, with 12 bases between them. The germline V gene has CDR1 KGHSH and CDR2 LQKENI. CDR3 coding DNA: TGTGCCAGCTCTCCAACCCCGCGCCAAGAGACCCAGTACTTC. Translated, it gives CASSPTPRQETQYF.

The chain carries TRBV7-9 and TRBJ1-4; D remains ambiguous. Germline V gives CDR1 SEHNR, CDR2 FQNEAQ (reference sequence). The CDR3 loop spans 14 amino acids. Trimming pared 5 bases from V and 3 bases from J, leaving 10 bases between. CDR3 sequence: CASSHPESNEKLFF. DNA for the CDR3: TGTGCCAGCAGCCACCCGGAATCTAATGAAAAACTGTTTTTT.

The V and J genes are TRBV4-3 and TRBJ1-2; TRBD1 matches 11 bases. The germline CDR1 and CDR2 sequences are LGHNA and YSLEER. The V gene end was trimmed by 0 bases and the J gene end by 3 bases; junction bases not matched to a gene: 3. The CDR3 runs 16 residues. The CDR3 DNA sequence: TGCGCCAGCAGCCAAGAGTTGGACAGGGGGCACTATGGCTACACCTTC. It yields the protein CASSQELDRGHYGYTF.

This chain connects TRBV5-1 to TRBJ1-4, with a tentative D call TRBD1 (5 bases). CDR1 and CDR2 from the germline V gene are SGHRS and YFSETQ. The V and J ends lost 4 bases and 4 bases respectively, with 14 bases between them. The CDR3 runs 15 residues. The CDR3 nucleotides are TGCGCCAGCAGCGACGGGGACGGAAATAATGAAAAACTGTTTTTT. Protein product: CASSDGDGNNEKLFF.

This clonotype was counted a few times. DNA for the CDR3: TGTGCCAGCAGCTCCCGGACAGCGCCCTACGAGCAGTACTTC. The encoded protein is CASSSRTAPYEQYF. The rearrangement links TRBV5-6 to TRBJ2-7; a possible D gene is TRBD1 (6 bases). The germline V gene has CDR1 SGHDT and CDR2 YYEEEE. Trimming stripped 3 bases from V and 2 bases from J, with 12 bases between. This CDR3 has 14 residues. The whole variable domain, filled in from reference TRBV5-6 and TRBJ2-7, reads DAGVTQSPTHLIKTRGQQVTLRCSPKSGHDTVSWYQQALGQGPQFIFQYYEEEERQRGNFPDRFSGHQFPNYSSELNVNALLLGDSALYLCASSSRTAPYEQYFGPGTRLTVT.

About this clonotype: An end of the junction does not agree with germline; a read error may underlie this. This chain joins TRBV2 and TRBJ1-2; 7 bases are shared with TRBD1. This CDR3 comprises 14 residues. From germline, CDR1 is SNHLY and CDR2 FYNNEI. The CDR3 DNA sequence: TGTGCCGGCAGTAGGGACAGTGCCCCGGGTGGCTACACCTTC. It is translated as CAGSRDSAPGGYTF.

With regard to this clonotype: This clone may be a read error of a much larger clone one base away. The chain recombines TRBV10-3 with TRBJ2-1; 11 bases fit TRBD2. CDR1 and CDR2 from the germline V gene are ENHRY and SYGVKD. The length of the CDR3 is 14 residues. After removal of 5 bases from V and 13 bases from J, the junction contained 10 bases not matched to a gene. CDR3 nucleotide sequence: TGTGCCATCAGTCCGGGACTAGCGGAAGAGACCCAGTTCTTC. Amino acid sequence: CAISPGLAEETQFF.